This T cell receptor beta chain was obtained from a study of blood T cell repertoires in COVID-19. About the study: COVID-19 samples, acute and convalescent, were from the United States, Italy and Spain. Nucleic acid was either cDNA or gDNA, and it came from T cells, B-cell-depleted T cells, or PBMCs.

Trimming removed 4 bases from V and 5 bases from J, with 11 bases in between. Germline CDR1 is ENHRY and CDR2 is SYGVKD. The CDR3 covers 13 residues. TCRdb keeps only in-frame clones here, not all; method: immunoSEQ multiplex PCR. The sample contains over 120,000 clones, about 89% of which appear only once. The sample consisted of peripheral blood. The clonotype comes from a man aged 55-75 years with active or convalescent COVID-19. This chain uses TRBV10-3 with TRBJ1-1; the D is unclear. The CDR3 region is CAISGEGVTEAFF. CDR3 in DNA: TGTGCCATCAGTGGGGAGGGAGTGACTGAAGCTTTCTTT.